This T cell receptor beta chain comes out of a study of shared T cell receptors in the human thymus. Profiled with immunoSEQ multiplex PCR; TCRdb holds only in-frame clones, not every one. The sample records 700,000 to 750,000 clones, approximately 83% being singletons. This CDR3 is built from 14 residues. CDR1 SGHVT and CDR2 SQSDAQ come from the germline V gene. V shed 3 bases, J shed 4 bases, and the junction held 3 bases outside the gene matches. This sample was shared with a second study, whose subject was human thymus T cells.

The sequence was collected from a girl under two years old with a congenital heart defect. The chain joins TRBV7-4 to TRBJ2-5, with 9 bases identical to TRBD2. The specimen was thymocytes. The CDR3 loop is CASSFGGGAETQYF. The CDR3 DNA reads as TGTGCCAGCAGCTTTGGCGGGGGGGCAGAGACCCAGTACTTC.